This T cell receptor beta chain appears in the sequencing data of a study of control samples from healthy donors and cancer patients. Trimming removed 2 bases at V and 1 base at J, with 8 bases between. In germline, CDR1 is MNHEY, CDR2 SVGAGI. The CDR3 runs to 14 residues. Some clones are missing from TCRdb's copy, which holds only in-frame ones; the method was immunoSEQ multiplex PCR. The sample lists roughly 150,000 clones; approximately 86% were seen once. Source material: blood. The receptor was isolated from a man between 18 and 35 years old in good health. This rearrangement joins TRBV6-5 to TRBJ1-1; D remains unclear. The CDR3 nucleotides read TGTGCCAGCAGTTACGGCAGGCCGAACACTGAAGCTTTCTTT. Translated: CASSYGRPNTEAFF.